A selection of T cell receptor beta chains follows, all from one sample in a study of persistence of HIV-infected CD4 T cells. The data were produced by immunoSEQ multiplex PCR, yet TCRdb's version contains in-frame clones alone and is incomplete. Counted here are tens of thousands of clones, over 60% occurring once; the ten biggest clones make up more than 1.5%. What these receptors recognize is not known. The material sequenced was CD4+ T cells sorted from PBMCs after 18-hour stimulation, taken from a patient who received antiretroviral therapy. The origin of the receptors is an adult man with HIV who was CMV-seropositive. Both conserved end residues are part of each CDR3.

V,CDR3
TRBV29-1,CSVERGYEQYF
TRBV27,CASSFLGRAGANTGELFF
TRBV5-1,CASSFGSPNEKLFF
TRBV12-3/TRBV12-4,CASSRWGDSQYF
TRBV20-1,CSASQPNSGANVLTF
TRBV4-1,CASSQGSGLGGNQPQHF
TRBV7-6,CASSHGGVNEQYF
TRBV19,CASKDRGWATNEKLFF
TRBV4-1,CASSQDRLAGYNEQFF
TRBV27,CASSSGQSYEQYF
TRBV19,CASRGQASYEQYF
TRBV19,CASSLDPGNTIYF
TRBV3-1/TRBV3-2,CASSPGQSSYEQYF
TRBV7-9,CASSLGADNEQFF
TRBV29-1,CSVRGGGNQPQHF
TRBV19,CASSMWGTNTEAFF
TRBV2,CASSGNGLLDGYTF
TRBV11-3,CASSSRGTSGGRELFF
TRBV19,CASSAGQADTQYF
TRBV2,CASSEAGWDNEQFF
TRBV5-1,CASSPSPAGQPGELFF
TRBV6-5,CASSTRDRPYGYTF
TRBV24-1,CATSDYRGNEQFF
TRBV2,CASNPRGRSGTQYF
TRBV15,CATSRIDRGILSPLHF
TRBV28,CASSVTGRYGYTF
TRBV7-9,CASSRGDHNSPLHF
TRBV2,CASRQGLRGNTIYF
TRBV2,CASSEAQSYGYTF
TRBV12-5,CASGRQSPDTQYF
TRBV5-6,CASSWGSNQPQHF
TRBV28,CASSTGTGVGSGGYTF
TRBV29-1,CSVSGMMNTEAFF
TRBV29-1,CSVDGAGGNTDTQYF
TRBV5-6,CASSFRASLGEQFF
TRBV10-2,CASSDSTDTQYF
TRBV7-2,CASSPHPGHEQYF
TRBV10-3,CAISEGGGNTIYF
TRBV5-1,CASSWSMNTEAFF
TRBV6-5,CASRTGTGDEKLFF
TRBV6-1,CASSELQGAGTEAFF